One and the same sample provided the 12 T cell receptor beta chains below, sequenced in a study of lymphopenia after photon versus proton radiotherapy. Method: immunoSEQ multiplex PCR; TCRdb's copy keeps in-frame clones and lacks some. The sample has 160,000 or so clones; more than 85% are singletons. Source: peripheral blood, taken from a patient treated with photon-based radiotherapy. These receptors came from a middle-aged man with gastric cancer.

This chain connects TRBV6-5 to TRBJ2-7; perhaps D is TRBD1 or TRBD2 (5 bases each). Germline V gives CDR1 MNHEY, CDR2 SVGAGI. V was shortened by 8 bases and J by 3 bases, with 17 bases between the two germline ends. The CDR3 spans 14 residues. The CDR3 here is CASAGTYNLYEQYF. The DNA of the CDR3 is TGTGCCAGCGCAGGGACCTATAACCTCTACGAGCAGTACTTC.

The CDR3 DNA sequence: TGCGCCAGCAGCTCGATTTCGTTGGGGCAGGGAGGCAATGAGCAGTTCTTC. This encodes CASSSISLGQGGNEQFF. This chain connects TRBV5-1 to TRBJ2-1; TRBD2 is a possible D gene (6 bases). The V and J ends lost 3 bases and 6 bases respectively, with 22 bases between them. The CDR3 extends over 17 amino acids. Germline CDR1 reads SGHRS; CDR2 reads YFSETQ.

J is TRBJ2-3 and V is TRBV7-9; 8 nucleotides line up with TRBD1. CDR3 length: 14 residues. The germline V gene encodes CDR1 SEHNR and CDR2 FQNEAQ (reference sequence). Losses at the gene ends were 5 bases for V and 1 base for J; bases not matched to a gene: 2. CDR3 DNA sequence: TGTGCCAGCAGCAGGGGACAGGGCACAGATACGCAGTATTTT. Translation gives CASSRGQGTDTQYF.

This chain uses TRBV5-1 with TRBJ1-2; TRBD1 might be the D (5 bases). The V end was cut by 6 bases, the J end by 6 bases, with 18 bases between. The CDR3 is 14 amino acids. Germline lookup yields CDR1 SGHRS and CDR2 YFSETQ. The CDR3 spells CASTSRGSENGYTF. The DNA of the CDR3 is TGCGCCAGCACCTCTCGGGGGTCCGAGAATGGCTACACCTTC.

V and J are TRBV15 and TRBJ2-4, with D tentatively TRBD2 (6 bases). There are 17 residues in the CDR3. Germline CDR1 LNHNV, CDR2 YYDKDF (reference sequence). V was cut by 3 bases and J by 0 bases, with 15 bases left in between. The DNA for the CDR3 is TGTGCCACCAGCAGGGCATGGGGGGACCTAGCCAAAAACATTCAGTACTTC. It specifies CATSRAWGDLAKNIQYF.

This clone qualifies as large (0.1 to 1%). The chain combines TRBV2 with TRBJ1-5, with TRBD1 matching 7 bases. Germline lookup yields CDR1 SNHLY and CDR2 FYNNEI. V lost 5 bases, J lost 4 bases, and 5 bases stayed unmatched. This CDR3 has 14 residues. The CDR3 region is CASSQQGSNQPQHF. The CDR3 DNA reads TGTGCCAGCAGTCAACAGGGGTCTAATCAGCCCCAGCATTTT.

The J gene is TRBJ2-7, the V gene TRBV10-3, with D unclear. The CDR3 sequence is 15 residues long. Trimming stripped 2 bases from V and 0 bases from J, with 11 bases between. CDR1 is ENHRY, CDR2 SYGVKD, per germline. CDR3 nucleotides: TGTGCCATCAGTGAGGCGGTACAGACCTCCTACGAGCAGTACTTC. It specifies CAISEAVQTSYEQYF.

The chain recombines TRBV18 with TRBJ1-1; 10 bases line up with TRBD1. This CDR3 has 18 amino acids. Germline values: CDR1 KGHSH, CDR2 LQKENI. V lost 3 bases and J lost 2; bases outside the gene matches: 12. The CDR3 spells CASSPRLLTGGYNTEAFF. CDR3 nucleotides: TGTGCCAGCTCACCTCGACTCTTGACAGGGGGCTACAACACTGAAGCTTTCTTT.

The chain has TRBV7-3 and TRBJ2-3; TRBD2 is a possible D gene (6 bases). Between the trimmed V and J ends, which lost 4 bases and 1 base, there was a span of 9 bases. The CDR3 contains 14 residues. Germline loops: CDR1 SGHTA, CDR2 FQGTGA. The CDR3 DNA reads TGTGCCAGCAGCTCCTCTAGCGGCACAGATACGCAGTATTTT. Encoded protein: CASSSSSGTDTQYF.

The V and J genes are TRBV5-4 and TRBJ2-1; 14 positions agree with TRBD2. This CDR3 is built from 16 residues. Germline CDR1 and CDR2: SGHNT and YYREEE (reference sequence). Trimming at V came to 3 bases and at J to 9 bases, leaving 8 bases not matched to a gene. The CDR3 region has the DNA TGTGCCAGCAGCTCTGGGACTAGCGGGAGTGGTGGTGAGCAGTTCTTC. This gives the protein CASSSGTSGSGGEQFF.

The V call is TRBV29-1, the J call TRBJ1-4; no reliable D call. The V end was cut by 6 bases, the J end by 0 bases, with 11 bases between. The germline gives CDR1 SQVTM, CDR2 ANQGSEA. The CDR3 contains 14 residues. In nucleotides, the CDR3 is TGCAGCGTAGGGCGAACCGCAACTAATGAAAAACTGTTTTTT. Translated, it gives CSVGRTATNEKLFF.

J is TRBJ2-7 and V is TRBV7-2; 9 bases line up with TRBD2. The germline V gene has CDR1 SGHTA and CDR2 FQGNSA. J lost 2 bases, V lost 2 bases, and 7 bases had no gene match. The CDR3 has 16 residues. The CDR3 bases are TGTGCCAGCAGCTTACCCAGCGGGAGGACCACCTACGAGCAGTACTTC. This translates into CASSLPSGRTTYEQYF.